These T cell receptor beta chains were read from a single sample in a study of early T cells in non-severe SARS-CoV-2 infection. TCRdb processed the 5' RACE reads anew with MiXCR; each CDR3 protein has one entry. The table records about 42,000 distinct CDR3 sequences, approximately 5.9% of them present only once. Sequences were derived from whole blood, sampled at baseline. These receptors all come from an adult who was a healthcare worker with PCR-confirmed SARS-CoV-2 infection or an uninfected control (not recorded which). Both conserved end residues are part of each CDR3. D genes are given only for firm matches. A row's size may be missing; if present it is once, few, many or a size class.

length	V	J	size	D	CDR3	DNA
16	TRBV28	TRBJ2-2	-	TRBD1	CASGLKTGFDTGELFF	TGTGCCAGCGGGCTTAAGACAGGGTTTGACACCGGGGAGCTGTTTTTT
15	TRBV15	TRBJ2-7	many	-	CATSMGRGAQGEQYF	TGTGCCACCAGCATGGGGAGGGGGGCGCAAGGGGAGCAGTACTTC
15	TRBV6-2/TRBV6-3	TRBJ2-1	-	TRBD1	CASTRQGEPSNEQFF	TGTGCCAGCACGCGTCAGGGGGAACCGAGCAATGAGCAGTTCTTC
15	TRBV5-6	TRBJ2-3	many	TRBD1	CASSAGQGGTDTQYF	TGTGCCAGCAGCGCGGGACAGGGTGGCACAGATACGCAGTATTTT
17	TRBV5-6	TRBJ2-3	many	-	CASRLPPTSPDTDTQYF	TGTGCCAGCAGATTGCCACCTACTAGCCCGGACACAGATACGCAGTATTTT
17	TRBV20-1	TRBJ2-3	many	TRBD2	CSASSLTSGESTDTQYF	TGCAGTGCTTCAAGCCTGACTAGCGGAGAAAGCACAGATACGCAGTATTTT
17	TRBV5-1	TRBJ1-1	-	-	CASSLNGRMNMNTEAFF	TGCGCCAGCAGCTTGAACGGCAGAATGAATATGAACACTGAAGCTTTCTTT
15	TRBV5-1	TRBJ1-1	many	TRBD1	CASSLTGQGGTEAFF	TGCGCCAGCAGCTTGACCGGACAGGGAGGCACTGAAGCTTTCTTT
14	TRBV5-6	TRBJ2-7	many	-	CASSSGRPPYEQYF	TGTGCCAGCAGCAGCGGACGGCCGCCCTACGAGCAGTACTTC
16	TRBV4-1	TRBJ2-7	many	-	CASSQAPRQATYEQYF	TGCGCCAGCAGCCAAGCCCCACGACAGGCGACCTACGAGCAGTACTTC
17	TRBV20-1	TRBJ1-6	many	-	CSARDIARGAYNSPLHF	TGCAGTGCTAGAGATATAGCGAGAGGGGCTTATAATTCACCCCTCCACTTT
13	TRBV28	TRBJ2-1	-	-	CASTGTSYNEQFF	TGTGCCAGCACGGGGACTTCCTACAATGAGCAGTTCTTC
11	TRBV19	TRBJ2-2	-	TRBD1	CASSRGQRLFF	TGTGCCAGTAGTAGGGGACAGAGGTTGTTTTTT
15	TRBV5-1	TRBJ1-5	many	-	CASSLTSGANQPQHF	TGCGCCAGCAGCTTGACCTCAGGGGCCAATCAGCCCCAGCATTTT
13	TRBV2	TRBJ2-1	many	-	CASKSERDNEQFF	TGTGCCAGCAAGTCGGAGCGGGACAATGAGCAGTTCTTC
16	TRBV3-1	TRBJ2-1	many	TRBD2	CASSPRTSGGDNEQFF	TGTGCCAGCAGCCCCCGGACTAGCGGGGGGGACAATGAGCAGTTCTTC
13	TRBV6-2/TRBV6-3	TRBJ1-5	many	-	CASRDRNGQPQHF	TGTGCCAGCAGGGACAGAAATGGGCAGCCCCAGCATTTT
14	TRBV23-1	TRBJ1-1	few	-	CASSQSAHRVYAFF	TGCGCCAGCAGTCAATCGGCGCACAGGGTGTATGCTTTCTTT
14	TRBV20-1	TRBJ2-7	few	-	CSALNRVDPYEQYF	TGCAGTGCTCTTAACAGGGTAGACCCCTACGAGCAGTACTTC
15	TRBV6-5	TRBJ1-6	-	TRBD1	CASSLRQGRNSPLHF	TGTGCCAGCAGTCTCCGACAGGGAAGGAATTCACCCCTCCACTTT
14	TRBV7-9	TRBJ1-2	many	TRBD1	CASSPDRGYYGYTF	TGTGCCAGCAGCCCGGACAGGGGATATTATGGCTACACCTTC
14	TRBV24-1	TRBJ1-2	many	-	CATSDFEVNYGYTF	TGTGCCACCAGTGATTTTGAGGTTAACTATGGCTACACCTTC
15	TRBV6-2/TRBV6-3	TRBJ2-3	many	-	CASSLQARGTDTQYF	TGTGCCAGCAGTCTCCAGGCAAGGGGTACAGATACGCAGTATTTT
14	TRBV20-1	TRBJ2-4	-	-	CSARNAGASDIQYF	TGCAGTGCTAGAAACGCAGGGGCTTCGGACATTCAGTACTTC
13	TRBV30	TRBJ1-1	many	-	CAWRTWVNTEAFF	TGTGCCTGGAGGACTTGGGTGAACACTGAAGCTTTCTTT
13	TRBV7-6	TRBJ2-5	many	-	CASSLVPQETQYF	TGTGCCAGCAGCTTAGTCCCTCAAGAGACCCAGTACTTC
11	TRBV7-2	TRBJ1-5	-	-	CASSLDGPQHF	TGTGCCAGCAGCTTAGACGGACCGCAGCATTTT